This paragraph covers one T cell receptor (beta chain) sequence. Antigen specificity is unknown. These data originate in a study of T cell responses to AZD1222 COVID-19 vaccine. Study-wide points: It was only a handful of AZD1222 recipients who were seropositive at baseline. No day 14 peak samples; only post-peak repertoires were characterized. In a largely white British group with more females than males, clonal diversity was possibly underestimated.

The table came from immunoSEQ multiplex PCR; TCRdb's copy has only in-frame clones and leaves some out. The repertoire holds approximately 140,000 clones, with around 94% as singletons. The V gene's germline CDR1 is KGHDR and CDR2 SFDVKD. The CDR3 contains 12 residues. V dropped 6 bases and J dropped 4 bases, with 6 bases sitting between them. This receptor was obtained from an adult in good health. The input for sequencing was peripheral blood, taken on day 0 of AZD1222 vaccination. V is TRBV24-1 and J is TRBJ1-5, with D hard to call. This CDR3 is CATSRENQPQHF. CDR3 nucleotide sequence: TGTGCCACCAGTCGGGAGAATCAGCCCCAGCATTTT.